This T cell receptor (beta chain) derives from a study of blood T cell repertoires in COVID-19. Looking at the study overall: Sources were T cells, B-cell-depleted T cells, or PBMCs; the material itself was cDNA or gDNA.

This CDR3 has 14 amino acids. Trimming stripped 3 bases from V and 0 bases from J, with 9 bases between. Germline lookup yields CDR1 LGHDT and CDR2 YNNKEL (reference sequence). Authors' processing steps: The assay estimated nucleated cells by amplifying reference gene primers. The assay was immunoSEQ multiplex PCR, and TCRdb's table has in-frame clones only and misses some. Clone size and V and J calls were adopted from that table, with D and trimming inferred from the DNA. The sample carries 45,000 to 55,000 clones, less than 95% recorded once. This chain joins TRBV3-1 (or the pseudogene TRBV3-2) and TRBJ2-7; weak D call: TRBD1 (6 bases). This sequence was found in a human donor in a cohort sampled during active COVID-19. Sequences were obtained from peripheral blood. CDR3 region: CASSHQGSSYEQYF. The CDR3 DNA reads as TGTGCCAGCAGCCACCAGGGGTCCTCCTACGAGCAGTACTTC.